This TCR beta chain came from a study of CD8 T cells in ankylosing spondylitis. About this clonotype itself: Its antigen is unidentified.

General study results and limits: Reported data indicate significant enrichment of disease-linked clones within matched ankylosing spondylitis synovial fluid. Blood of patients with ankylosing spondylitis appeared to be characterized by a TCR beta motif of eight highly homologous variants.

Germline trimming cut 3 bases from V and 11 bases from J; bases unmatched to any gene: 13. Germline-derived CDR1 and CDR2 are MNHEY and SMNVEV (reference sequence). The CDR3 contains 15 residues. TCRdb itself ran the 5' RACE reads through MiXCR, one entry per CDR3 protein. This repertoire shows over 130,000 distinct CDR3 sequences, under 45% found once; its top ten account for roughly 15%. This sequence was found in a male donor with ankylosing spondylitis. Sequenced: synovial fluid, either unsorted or a sorted T cell fraction (not recorded which). The chain combines TRBV27 with TRBJ2-3, with 8 bases matching TRBD2. The CDR3 bases are TGTGCCAGCAGTTTTACGGCGGGGGGCCCGCCGGTGCAGTATTTT. Translated, it gives CASSFTAGGPPVQYF.